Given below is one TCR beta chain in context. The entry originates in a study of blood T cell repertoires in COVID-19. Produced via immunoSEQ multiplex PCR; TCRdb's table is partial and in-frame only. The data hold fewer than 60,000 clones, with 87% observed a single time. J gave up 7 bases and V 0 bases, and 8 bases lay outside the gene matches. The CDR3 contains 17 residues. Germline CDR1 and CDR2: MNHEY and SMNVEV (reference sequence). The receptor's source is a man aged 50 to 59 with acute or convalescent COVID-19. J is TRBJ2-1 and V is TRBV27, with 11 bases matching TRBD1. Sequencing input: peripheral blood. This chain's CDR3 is CASSLSPRTGGKNEQFF. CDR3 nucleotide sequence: TGTGCCAGCAGTTTATCCCCCCGGACAGGGGGCAAGAATGAGCAGTTCTTC.